Listed below are T cell receptor beta chains from one sample, sequenced in a study of OX40 agonist ivuxolimab in advanced cancers. Using immunoSEQ multiplex PCR, the repertoire was profiled, and TCRdb retains in-frame clones only, with some absent. The data show tens of thousands of clones, about 91% seen once. The sample here was CD4+ or CD8+ T cells sorted from blood, taken in a trial of the OX40 agonist ivuxolimab. The receptors originated from an adult with an advanced solid tumor such as melanoma, head and neck, liver or kidney cancer. The CDR3 runs from the conserved cysteine through the conserved F or W. A D gene is named only where the DNA matches it firmly. Only some rows state a clone size, as once, few, many or a class for expanded clones.

TGTGCCAGCAGCTTCGTGCTAGACACTGAAGCTTTCTTT CASSFVLDTEAFF TRBJ1-1 . . TRBV7-9
TGTGCCAGCAGCCCGTATATCGGGGGGGCCACGGATACGCAGTATTTT CASSPYIGGATDTQYF TRBJ2-3 . TRBD2 TRBV7-2
TGCAGCGTTGACGCAGGGGCTGGGGCCAACGTCCTGACTTTC CSVDAGAGANVLTF TRBJ2-6 . . TRBV29-1
TGTGCCAGCAATGGGGCCCCGAACACCGGGGAGCTGTTTTTT CASNGAPNTGELFF TRBJ2-2 . . TRBV6-1
TGTGCCAGTAGGGATAATCCAGGGGATTCGGCGAAACTGTTTTTT CASRDNPGDSAKLFF TRBJ1-4 . . TRBV19
TGTGCCAGCAGTCTAGCTAGGCCGGAGACCCAGTACTTC CASSLARPETQYF TRBJ2-5 . . TRBV2
TGTGCCACCCCGGGCAGAAGTCTCTATGGCTACACCTTC CATPGRSLYGYTF TRBJ1-2 many . TRBV6-1
TGTGCCAGCAGAGCCTCGGGAACAGGAAGCGGAAACACCATATATTTT CASRASGTGSGNTIYF TRBJ1-3 . . TRBV27
TGTGCCAGCAGCTTTGGAAGGTTCAGCGAGCAGTACTTC CASSFGRFSEQYF TRBJ2-7 . . TRBV11-2
TGTGCCAGCAGTTACAGTAGCGGGGGGGCCTATGAGCAGTTCTTC CASSYSSGGAYEQFF TRBJ2-1 . TRBD2 TRBV6-5
TGTGCCAGCAGCCCGCAGGGGCCGCGGGAGCCCTACGAGCAGTACTTC CASSPQGPREPYEQYF TRBJ2-7 once . TRBV9
TGTGCCAGCAGCTTAGGGCTGGGTAACGTCTACGAGCAGTACTTC CASSLGLGNVYEQYF TRBJ2-7 . . TRBV7-2
TGTGCCAGCAGTATCAGGGGTCGGTCCTACAATGAGCAGTTCTTC CASSIRGRSYNEQFF TRBJ2-1 . . TRBV28
TGTGCCAGCAGTCGGGACAGGGGAGACCAGCCCCAGCATTTT CASSRDRGDQPQHF TRBJ1-5 once TRBD1 TRBV6-5
TGTGCCAGCAGCTACAACTCGGAGCAGTACTTC CASSYNSEQYF TRBJ2-7 few . TRBV5-6
TGTGCCTGGAGTGTAGGGCCCCGATTTGGGGAGACCCAGTACTTC CAWSVGPRFGETQYF TRBJ2-5 . . TRBV30
TGTGCCAGCAGCAATGTCTCGACAGTTTTTAACTATGGCTACACCTTC CASSNVSTVFNYGYTF TRBJ1-2 . . TRBV21-1
TGTGCTAGCAGCTTAGAATGGGCCGGGGAGCTGTTTTTT CASSLEWAGELFF TRBJ2-2 . . TRBV7-7
TGTGCCAGTCGATCAACCTCGGGGACTAGAGTCTACGAGCAGTACTTC CASRSTSGTRVYEQYF TRBJ2-7 . TRBD2 TRBV19
TGTGCCAGCAGCTTATCGCCTAGCGGGAAGACAGATACGCAGTATTTT CASSLSPSGKTDTQYF TRBJ2-3 . TRBD2 TRBV7-3
TGTGCCAGTAGTAGGACTAGCGGGGGACCCCAAGAGACCCAGTACTTC CASSRTSGGPQETQYF TRBJ2-5 . TRBD2 TRBV19
TGTGCCAGCAGTGAGGGACTAGCGGGGTGGGGGGCAGCCCAGTACTTC CASSEGLAGWGAAQYF TRBJ2-5 . TRBD2 TRBV2